This TCR beta chain was found in a study of T cell responses to AZD1222 COVID-19 vaccine. Findings and caveats of the study: Spike-specific TCR breadth and depth grew following two AZD1222 doses.

Clones were sequenced by immunoSEQ multiplex PCR, and TCRdb holds only the in-frame ones, with some missing. The profile shows 90,000 to 150,000 clones, more than 75% of them singletons. Concerning this clone itself: The target antigen is unknown.

The ends lost 3 bases at V and 8 bases at J; junction bases unmatched: 4. This CDR3 region has 12 residues. Germline V gene data show CDR1 as SGHNT and CDR2 as YYREEE (reference sequence). The J gene is TRBJ1-1, the V gene TRBV5-4; 7 positions agree with TRBD1. The sequence was obtained from an adult who received the AZD1222 COVID-19 vaccine. The sequenced sample was peripheral blood, obtained 28 days after the second AZD1222 dose. The CDR3 loop reads CASSSGGQEAFF. The CDR3 nucleotides read TGTGCCAGCAGCTCGGGGGGACAGGAAGCTTTCTTT.